One and the same sample provided the 24 T cell receptor beta chains below, sequenced in a study of human T cells and chemical hapten exposure. TCRdb itself ran the RACE reads through MiXCR, one entry per CDR3 protein. Here the sample spans about 120,000 distinct CDR3 sequences, 13% being singletons. Time point given: pre-sensitization, week 0. Documented treatment: therapeutic diphenylcyclopropenone sensitization with weekly scalp DPC. Sequencing used whole blood, obtained in connection with sensitization to the hapten diphenylcyclopropenone (DPC). These receptors were collected from a woman aged 18-30 years with alopecia areata. Some clones in this sample may be carry-over from other donors' samples.

This clonotype was observed a handful of times. The chain combines TRBV2 with TRBJ1-5, with 7 bases identical to TRBD1. This CDR3 is built from 15 residues. The germline gives CDR1 SNHLY, CDR2 FYNNEI. After removal of 6 bases from V and 2 bases from J, the junction contained 7 bases not matched to a gene. CDR3 DNA sequence: TGTGCCAGCAGGAGACAGGGTATCGGCAATCAGCCCCAGCATTTT. Protein sequence: CASRRQGIGNQPQHF.

This clonotype came up a few times. The V call is TRBV11-2, the J call TRBJ1-5, with TRBD1 matching 10 bases. Germline CDR1 and CDR2: SGHAT and FQNNGV. The CDR3 spans 15 residues. J gave up 4 bases and V 2 bases, and 2 bases lay outside the gene matches. This CDR3 is CASSLTGQGNQPQHF. CDR3 nucleotide sequence: TGTGCCAGCAGCTTAACGGGACAGGGGAATCAGCCCCAGCATTTT.

The chain recombines TRBV9 with TRBJ2-5, with 8 bases aligning to TRBD2. After removal of 7 bases from V and 0 bases from J, the junction contained 11 bases not matched to a gene. Germline values: CDR1 SGDLS, CDR2 YYNGEE. The CDR3 is 16 amino acids. CDR3 region: CASPQVASGHQETQYF. The CDR3 nucleotides are TGTGCCAGCCCCCAGGTGGCTAGCGGGCACCAAGAGACCCAGTACTTC.

This clonotype was observed a handful of times. The genes are TRBV29-1 and TRBJ1-5, with D perhaps matching TRBD1 (6 bases). The CDR3 extends over 13 amino acids. Trimming removed 6 bases at V and 5 bases at J, with 14 bases between. Per the germline V gene, CDR1 is SQVTM and CDR2 is ANQGSEA. The CDR3 DNA sequence: TGCAGCGTGAAGGGGGGTTCGTATCAGCCCCAGCATTTT. It translates to CSVKGGSYQPQHF. Based on the CDR3 plus reference TRBV29-1 and TRBJ1-5, the full variable domain is SAVISQKPSRDICQRGTSLTIQCQVDSQVTMMFWYRQQPGQSLTLIATANQGSEATYESGFVIDKFPISRPNLTFSTLTVSNMSPEDSSIYLCSVKGGSYQPQHFGDGTRLSIL.

J is TRBJ1-5 and V is TRBV6-2 or TRBV6-3; 7 nucleotides agree with TRBD1. The CDR3 runs to 15 residues. J lost 5 bases, V lost 8 bases, and 12 bases had no gene match. CDR1 and CDR2 (germline): MNHEY, SVGEGT. The CDR3, as DNA: TGTGCCAGCGTGCCCGACAGGGAAGGGGATCAGCCCCAGCATTTT. Its protein product is CASVPDREGDQPQHF.

This clonotype was counted many times. The rearrangement uses TRBV7-9 and TRBJ2-7, with 7 bases lining up with TRBD2. V was clipped by 5 bases and J by 0 bases; unmatched bases: 4. This CDR3 contains 14 residues. The germline V gene encodes CDR1 SEHNR and CDR2 FQNEAQ (reference sequence). The CDR3 here is CASSLERGSYEQYF. As DNA, the CDR3 is TGTGCCAGCAGCCTAGAGCGGGGCTCCTACGAGCAGTACTTC.

This clonotype came up a few times. This rearrangement joins TRBV29-1 to TRBJ2-3, with a weak D call TRBD2 (5 bases). This CDR3 has 12 residues. Germline values: CDR1 SQVTM, CDR2 ANQGSEA. The V and J ends lost 4 bases and 2 bases respectively, with 7 bases between them. The CDR3 sequence is CSVAGNTDTQYF. CDR3 coding DNA: TGCAGCGTTGCGGGAAACACAGATACGCAGTATTTT.

This clonotype was seen ten or more times. This sequence joins TRBV3-1 and TRBJ2-7; possibly TRBD1 or TRBD2 for D (6 bases each). The CDR3 consists of 12 residues. Germline V gene data show CDR1 as LGHDT and CDR2 as YNNKEL (reference sequence). V lost 7 bases, J lost 7 bases, and 14 bases lay in between. CDR3 nucleotides: TGTGCCAGCATGGGGGGCCTGGGGGAGCAGTACTTC. It translates to CASMGGLGEQYF.

There are a few counts of this clonotype. The chain is built from TRBV3-2 and TRBJ1-6; TRBD1 is the table's D call and was not checked against the DNA. TRBV3-2 is an annotated pseudogene. CDR3 size: 18 residues. The CDR3 DNA reads TGTGCCAGCAGCCAAGGACCAGGCAGGGTAATCCTTAATTCACCCCTCCACTTT. Translation: CASSQGPGRVILNSPLHF.

This clonotype was counted only a few times. This chain connects TRBV28 to TRBJ2-5; D possibly corresponds to TRBD1 (5 bases). This CDR3 comprises 13 residues. CDR1 is MDHEN and CDR2 is SYDVKM in the germline V gene. V lost 6 bases to trimming and J lost 1 base, with 9 bases between them. This chain's CDR3 is CASRETVQETQYF. CDR3 bases: TGTGCCAGCAGGGAGACAGTCCAAGAGACCCAGTACTTC.

This clonotype was seen only a few times. The rearrangement links TRBV5-6 to TRBJ2-5; a weak D match, TRBD2 (5 bases). With 2 bases removed from V and 10 bases from J, the gap between germline ends came to 12 bases. Germline V gene data show CDR1 as SGHDT and CDR2 as YYEEEE. The CDR3 loop spans 12 amino acids. CDR3 nucleotides: TGTGCCAGCAGCTTCGGTCGGGGAAACCAGTACTTC. It codes for CASSFGRGNQYF. Based on the CDR3 plus reference TRBV5-6 and TRBJ2-5, the full variable domain is DAGVTQSPTHLIKTRGQQVTLRCSPKSGHDTVSWYQQALGQGPQFIFQYYEEEERQRGNFPDRFSGHQFPNYSSELNVNALLLGDSALYLCASSFGRGNQYFGPGTRLLVL.

This chain links TRBV15 with TRBJ1-5, with a weak D call TRBD1 (5 bases). The CDR3 has 13 amino acids. The V gene lost 9 bases and the J gene lost 2 bases, with 11 bases spanning the gap. Germline V CDR1 and CDR2: LNHNV, YYDKDF (reference sequence). The CDR3 coding sequence is TGTGCCACAAATAGGGGAGGCAATCAGCCCCAGCATTTT. Translating gives CATNRGGNQPQHF.

This sequence joins TRBV21-1 and TRBJ1-2. TRBV21-1 is tagged as a pseudogene. The CDR3 contains 13 residues. The CDR3 spells CASSERYPYGYTF. In DNA, the CDR3 is TGTGCCAGCAGTGAACGGTACCCCTATGGCTACACCTTC.

This clonotype was found a few times. The chain couples TRBV7-8 to TRBJ2-1, with TRBD1 as a possible D gene (6 bases). Trimming pared 6 bases from V and 2 bases from J, leaving 14 bases between. The CDR3 has 15 amino acids. Germline-derived CDR1 and CDR2 are SGHVS and FQNEAQ. CDR3 DNA sequence: TGTGCCAGCAGTCTTCAAGGGGGAACCTACAATGAGCAGTTCTTC. It codes for CASSLQGGTYNEQFF.

The V and J genes are TRBV6-5 and TRBJ1-6, with no clear D. CDR3 length equals 13 residues. Per the germline V gene, CDR1 is MNHEY and CDR2 is SVGAGI. V lost 6 bases, J lost 4 bases, and 7 bases lay in between. The CDR3 is CASRRQYNSPLHF. CDR3 DNA: TGTGCCAGCAGGCGCCAGTATAATTCACCCCTCCACTTT.

This clonotype was picked up a small number of times. The chain combines TRBV12-3 or TRBV12-4 with TRBJ1-5; D ambiguous. V was clipped by 6 bases and J by 6 bases, with 12 bases between them. The CDR3 loop spans 13 amino acids. The CDR3 loop reads CASSLTTSQPQHF. The CDR3 DNA is TGTGCCAGCAGCCTAACCACATCTCAGCCCCAGCATTTT.

This clonotype showed up many times. The chain links TRBV7-9 to TRBJ2-2; 7 nucleotides match TRBD1. V lost 5 bases and J lost 6; bases outside the gene matches: 18. The germline CDR1 and CDR2 sequences are SEHNR and FQNEAQ (reference sequence). The CDR3 has 18 amino acids. CDR3 region: CASSLDLIGDRGPGELFF. CDR3 bases: TGTGCCAGCAGCCTAGACCTGATAGGGGACAGAGGACCCGGGGAGCTGTTTTTT.

CDR3 residues: CASSHLAGGPQETQYF. DNA of the CDR3: TGTGCCAGCAGCCACTTAGCGGGGGGGCCTCAGGAGACCCAGTACTTC. The V call is TRBV7-9, the J call TRBJ2-5; 11 bases fit TRBD2. Germline V CDR1 and CDR2: SEHNR, FQNEAQ (reference sequence). With 5 bases clipped from V and 5 bases from J, the junction kept 10 bases outside the gene matches. The CDR3 loop spans 16 amino acids.

V gene TRBV28 combines with J gene TRBJ1-3, with unresolved D. The ends were cut back, 2 bases at V and 0 bases at J, with 5 bases in the middle. Germline lookup yields CDR1 MDHEN and CDR2 SYDVKM. This CDR3 region has 14 residues. This chain's CDR3 is CASSLSFSGNTIYF. DNA for the CDR3: TGTGCCAGCAGTTTAAGTTTCTCTGGAAACACCATATATTTT.

This clonotype was seen more than once but under ten times. V is TRBV5-1 and J is TRBJ2-7, with TRBD2 matching 11 bases. The CDR3 runs 15 residues. Germline-derived CDR1 and CDR2 are SGHRS and YFSETQ. V lost 4 bases, J lost 6 bases, and 9 bases stayed unmatched. The DNA for the CDR3 is TGCGCCAGCAGCCAGACAGGACTAGCGGGCGGCGAGCAGTACTTC. This sequence encodes CASSQTGLAGGEQYF.

This clonotype was detected only a few times. This CDR3 is CASSKDSYGYTF. The CDR3 nucleotides are TGTGCCAGCAGCAAGGACAGCTATGGCTACACCTTC. The rearrangement links TRBV7-6 to TRBJ1-2; D possibly corresponds to TRBD1 (6 bases). Germline assignment: CDR1 SGHVS and CDR2 FNYEAQ. CDR3 length: 12 amino acids. Between the trimmed V and J ends, which lost 5 bases and 4 bases, there was a span of 8 bases.

This clonotype was counted between two and nine times. The rearrangement links TRBV18 to TRBJ2-1; D perhaps matches TRBD2 (5 bases). Trimming left V 2 bases short and J 2 bases short, with 16 bases between. Looked up from germline, CDR1 is KGHSH and CDR2 is LQKENI. This CDR3 is 17 amino acids long. CDR3: CASSPSLAGGTYNEQFF. CDR3 nucleotide sequence: TGTGCCAGCTCACCAAGTTTGGCGGGTGGTACCTACAATGAGCAGTTCTTC.

This clonotype has a count of ten or more. V usage is TRBV29-1 and J usage is TRBJ1-1; D ambiguous. Trimming stripped 4 bases from V and 2 bases from J, with 8 bases between. The CDR3 is 12 residues long. From germline, CDR1 is SQVTM and CDR2 ANQGSEA. The CDR3 spells CSVGSYNTEAFF. In DNA form, the CDR3 reads TGCAGCGTTGGTTCGTATAACACTGAAGCTTTCTTT.

This chain uses TRBV6-5 with TRBJ1-5; no reliable D call. The CDR3 sequence is 13 residues long. Looked up from germline, CDR1 is MNHEY and CDR2 is SVGAGI. Trimming pared 6 bases from V and 1 base from J, leaving 7 bases between. In DNA form, the CDR3 reads TGTGCCAGCAGCCGACAAAGCAATCAGCCCCAGCATTTT. Translated, it gives CASSRQSNQPQHF.